This TCR beta chain was recovered during a study of CD8 T cells in ankylosing spondylitis. Study-level results: CD8+ disease-linked clones were present at relatively low frequencies in blood. Significant enrichment of disease-linked clones was reportedly seen in matched ankylosing spondylitis synovial fluid.

About this clonotype itself: Its antigen is currently unknown.

The TCR beta libraries were generated through quantitative 5'-RACE incorporating molecular barcodes. TCRdb recomputed calls from the 5' RACE reads with MiXCR, one row per CDR3 protein. The data show 150,000 to 200,000 distinct CDR3 sequences, with about 13% seen just once and 15% to 20% held by the top ten. The trim removed 5 bases at V and 4 bases at J, leaving 8 bases unmatched. The CDR3 contains 14 residues. CDR1 is SGHRS and CDR2 is YFSETQ in the germline V gene. Material for sequencing was blood, either unsorted or a sorted T cell fraction (not recorded which). The rearrangement links TRBV5-1 to TRBJ1-1; TRBD1 matches at 7 bases. The clonotype comes from a male donor with ankylosing spondylitis or in good health (not recorded which). The CDR3 nucleotides read TGCGCCAGCAGATTCCGGGACAGCGGCACTGAAGCTTTCTTT. It is translated as CASRFRDSGTEAFF.